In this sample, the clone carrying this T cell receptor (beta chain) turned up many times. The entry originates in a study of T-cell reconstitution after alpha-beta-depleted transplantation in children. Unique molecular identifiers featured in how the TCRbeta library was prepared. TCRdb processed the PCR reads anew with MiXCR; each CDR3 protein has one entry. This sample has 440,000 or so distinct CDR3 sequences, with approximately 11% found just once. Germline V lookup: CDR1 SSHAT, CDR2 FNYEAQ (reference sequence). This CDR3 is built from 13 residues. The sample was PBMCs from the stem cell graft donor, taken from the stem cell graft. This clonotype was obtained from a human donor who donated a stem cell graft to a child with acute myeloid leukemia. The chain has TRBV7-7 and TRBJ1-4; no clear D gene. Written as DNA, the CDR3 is TGTGCTAGCGCGCCCCAAGGCGGCGAAAAACTGTTTTTT. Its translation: CASAPQGGEKLFF. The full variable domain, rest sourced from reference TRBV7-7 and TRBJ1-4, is GAGVSQSPRYKVTKRGQDVTLRCDPISSHATLYWYQQALGQGPEFLTYFNYEAQPDKSGLPSDRFSAERPEGSISTLTIQRTEQRDSAMYRCASAPQGGEKLFFGSGTQLSVL.